The 8 T cell receptor beta chains reported below all come from one sample, sequenced in a study of cytomegalovirus exposure and HLA in healthy donors (dated by TCRdb to about 2017). Library preparation used the immunoSEQ multiplex PCR assay. A mixture of 60 forward primers for TCR Vbeta segments and 13 reverse primers for TCR Jbeta segments was used in the multiplex PCR. TCRdb mirrors the immuneACCESS table, restricted to in-frame sequences. Some clones are absent from its copies; in checked studies, under half trace to an unresolved V gene, and the reason for the others is unknown. In all, the sample holds 150,000 to 200,000 clones, and approximately 80% of those were seen once. Roughly 15% of the sample comes from the top ten. Sequenced: PBMCs. Receptors originate from a woman under 40 in good health and CMV-seropositive.

J is TRBJ2-2 and V is TRBV2; TRBD1 is a possible D gene (6 bases). The V end lost 5 bases, the J end lost 1 base, and 11 bases lay between the germline ends. There are 15 residues in the CDR3. Germline CDR1 SNHLY, CDR2 FYNNEI. CDR3 amino acids: CASSSDRMNTGELFF. The CDR3 DNA reads as TGTGCCAGCAGTTCCGACAGGATGAACACCGGGGAGCTGTTTTTT.

The rearrangement joins TRBV12-5 to TRBJ2-7, with D maybe TRBD1 (5 bases). V lost 7 bases, J lost 0 bases, and 16 bases lay in between. This CDR3 has 15 amino acids. Looked up from germline, CDR1 is LGHNT and CDR2 is FRNRAP. CDR3 residues: CASVKINRPSYEQYF. The CDR3 coding sequence is TGTGCTAGTGTCAAAATAAACAGGCCCTCCTACGAGCAGTACTTC.

As concerns this clone: A junction boundary mismatches the germline segment, possibly from a read error. This rearrangement joins TRBV7-9 to TRBJ1-2; D is unresolved. CDR1 is SEHNR, CDR2 FQNEAQ, per germline (reference sequence). The CDR3 is 15 residues long. The CDR3 nucleotides read TGTTCCAGCAGCTTAGCGGAGTTGGTGTCCTATGGCTACACCTTC. This encodes CSSSLAELVSYGYTF. The whole variable domain, remainder taken from reference TRBV7-9 and TRBJ1-2, is DTGVSQNPRHKITKRGQNVTFRCDPISEHNRLYWYRQTLGQGPEFLTYFQNEAQLEKSRLLSDRFSAERPKGSFSTLEIQRTEQGDSAMYLCSSSLAELVSYGYTFGSGTRLTVV.

The chain uses TRBV7-8 and TRBJ1-5, with unresolved D. Trimming removed 5 bases at V and 1 base at J, with 12 bases between. The germline V gene encodes CDR1 SGHVS and CDR2 FQNEAQ. This CDR3 is 15 amino acids long. The CDR3 here is CASSPKRVSNQPQHF. As DNA, the CDR3 is TGTGCCAGCAGCCCCAAGAGGGTCAGCAATCAGCCCCAGCATTTT. Using reference TRBV7-8 and TRBJ1-5 for the parts outside the CDR3, the full variable domain is GAGVSQSPRYKVAKRGQDVALRCDPISGHVSLFWYQQALGQGPEFLTYFQNEAQLDKSGLPSDRFFAERPEGSVSTLKIQRTQQEDSAVYLCASSPKRVSNQPQHFGDGTRLSIL.

This clone was detected a few times. The rearrangement joins TRBV5-6 to TRBJ2-1, with a weak D call TRBD1 (6 bases). Per the germline V gene, CDR1 is SGHDT and CDR2 is YYEEEE. Trimming took off 2 bases at V and 6 bases at J, with 9 bases between the two ends. CDR3 size: 13 residues. The CDR3 here is CASSFRDTNEQFF. CDR3 nucleotide sequence: TGTGCCAGCAGCTTCCGGGACACCAATGAGCAGTTCTTC.

This rearrangement joins TRBV7-2 to TRBJ2-7; TRBD1 matches at 9 bases. J gave up 5 bases and V 3 bases, and 8 bases lay outside the gene matches. In germline, CDR1 is SGHTA, CDR2 FQGNSA. CDR3 length: 15 amino acids. The CDR3 region has the DNA TGTGCCAGCAGCTTGGGACAGGGTTGGGTAGACGAGCAGTACTTC. Its protein is CASSLGQGWVDEQYF.

The rearrangement uses TRBV7-2 and TRBJ2-3, with D tentatively TRBD2 (6 bases). The CDR3 is 14 amino acids. With 5 bases removed from V and 2 bases from J, the gap between germline ends came to 11 bases. Germline assignment: CDR1 SGHTA and CDR2 FQGNSA. This CDR3 reads CASSLVADTDTQYF. The CDR3 region has the DNA TGTGCCAGCAGCCTTGTAGCGGACACAGATACGCAGTATTTT.

This chain's CDR3 is CASSLPTGDGETQYF. In nucleotides, the CDR3 is TGTGCCAGCAGTTTACCTACAGGGGATGGAGAGACCCAGTACTTC. This sequence joins TRBV28 and TRBJ2-5; 7 nucleotides line up with TRBD1. This CDR3 contains 15 residues. The germline gives CDR1 MDHEN, CDR2 SYDVKM. J was trimmed by 4 bases and V by 2 bases; bases with no gene match: 7.